The 12 T cell receptor beta chains below come from one sample, sequenced in a study of cytomegalovirus exposure and HLA in healthy donors. With 60 Vbeta and 13 Jbeta primers, the PCR was carried out. Generated by immunoSEQ multiplex PCR, the TCRdb table keeps only in-frame clones and is missing some. The sample consists of 40,000 to 55,000 clones, about 70% of them appearing once. Source material: PBMCs. The receptors originated from a man aged 30 to 39 in good health and CMV-seronegative.

This clone was seen a single time. This rearrangement joins TRBV2 to TRBJ1-1; the D gene is possibly TRBD1 (5 bases). V dropped 5 bases and J dropped 5 bases, with 12 bases sitting between them. This CDR3 is 13 amino acids long. Germline values: CDR1 SNHLY, CDR2 FYNNEI. CDR3: CASSYQGGTEAFF. Here the CDR3 DNA reads TGTGCCAGCAGTTACCAGGGCGGTACTGAAGCTTTCTTT.

In this sample, this clone turned up once. V gene TRBV7-9 combines with J gene TRBJ2-5, with D maybe TRBD1 (6 bases). Trimming took off 1 base at V and 5 bases at J, with 11 bases between the two ends. The CDR3 is made up of 14 amino acids. Germline V gene lookup returns CDR1 SEHNR and CDR2 FQNEAQ (reference sequence). The DNA of the CDR3 is TGTGCCAGCAGCTTAGGGACAGCCCGGGAGACCCAGTACTTC. Translation: CASSLGTARETQYF.

Here the CDR3 reads CAWSPLAGVTGELFF. The CDR3, as DNA: TGTGCCTGGAGTCCACTAGCGGGAGTCACCGGGGAGCTGTTTTTT. The chain uses TRBV30 and TRBJ2-2; 11 bases are shared with TRBD2. Trimming took 2 bases from V and 4 from J; bases not matched to a gene: 3. This CDR3 spans 15 amino acids. Germline V gene lookup returns CDR1 GTSNPN and CDR2 SVGIG (reference sequence). Complete variable domain (other parts from reference TRBV30 and TRBJ2-2): SQTIHQWPATLVQPVGSPLSLECTVEGTSNPNLYWYRQAAGRGLQLLFYSVGIGQISSEVPQNLSASRPQDRQFILSSKKLLLSDSGFYLCAWSPLAGVTGELFFGEGSRLTVL.

The V and J genes are TRBV19 and TRBJ1-2; 8 nucleotides agree with TRBD1. The CDR3 runs 11 residues. J lost 10 bases, V lost 8 bases, and 6 bases had no gene match. Germline CDR1 is LNHDA and CDR2 is SQIVND (reference sequence). The CDR3, as DNA: TGTGCCAGTGGCCGGGACAGGTACTACACCTTC. Translating it yields CASGRDRYYTF.

The genes are TRBV7-8 and TRBJ1-4; 8 bases map to TRBD1. The CDR3 contains 15 residues. V was clipped by 8 bases and J by 4 bases; unmatched bases: 9. Germline V gives CDR1 SGHVS, CDR2 FQNEAQ. CDR3 nucleotide sequence: TGTGCCAGCGGAGCAAGTGGACAGGGTAATGAAAAACTGTTTTTT. It encodes CASGASGQGNEKLFF.

The chain recombines TRBV6-1 with TRBJ2-1; 9 positions match TRBD2. This CDR3 has 14 residues. Germline V gene sequence: CDR1 MNHNS, CDR2 SASEGT. V lost 8 bases and J lost 4; bases outside the gene matches: 6. CDR3 in amino acids: CASGRLADYNEQFF. The CDR3 DNA follows: TGTGCCAGCGGCAGACTAGCGGATTACAATGAGCAGTTCTTC.

The rearrangement uses TRBV30 and TRBJ1-5; D is perhaps TRBD1 (5 bases). Trimming left V 4 bases short and J 4 bases short, with 11 bases between. This CDR3 is 13 amino acids long. The germline V gene has CDR1 GTSNPN and CDR2 SVGIG (reference sequence). The CDR3 loop is CAWTETENQPQHF. CDR3 sequence (DNA): TGTGCCTGGACCGAGACAGAGAATCAGCCCCAGCATTTT. The full variable domain, with the rest looked up from reference TRBV30 and TRBJ1-5, is SQTIHQWPATLVQPVGSPLSLECTVEGTSNPNLYWYRQAAGRGLQLLFYSVGIGQISSEVPQNLSASRPQDRQFILSSKKLLLSDSGFYLCAWTETENQPQHFGDGTRLSIL.

The chain links TRBV10-3 to TRBJ1-6; 7 nucleotides agree with TRBD1. The trim removed 0 bases at V and 5 bases at J, leaving 7 bases unmatched. The CDR3 covers 17 residues. Germline CDR1 and CDR2: ENHRY and SYGVKD. The CDR3 here is CAISESGRGIDNSPLHF. The CDR3 DNA sequence: TGTGCCATCAGTGAGTCAGGCAGGGGGATCGATAATTCACCCCTCCACTTT.

The chain employs TRBV19 and TRBJ1-5, with 10 bases aligning to TRBD1. After removal of 4 bases from V and 6 bases from J, the junction contained 9 bases not matched to a gene. The CDR3 extends over 16 amino acids. Germline-derived CDR1 and CDR2 are LNHDA and SQIVND (reference sequence). The CDR3 is CASSTIDRGLGQPQHF. The CDR3 DNA is TGTGCCAGTAGTACAATCGACAGGGGGCTAGGTCAGCCCCAGCATTTT. Using reference TRBV19 and TRBJ1-5 for the parts outside the CDR3, the full variable domain is DGGITQSPKYLFRKEGQNVTLSCEQNLNHDAMYWYRQDPGQGLRLIYYSQIVNDFQKGDIAEGYSVSREKKESFPLTVTSAQKNPTAFYLCASSTIDRGLGQPQHFGDGTRLSIL.

V usage is TRBV9 and J usage is TRBJ1-3; TRBD1 agrees at 9 bases. Germline V CDR1 and CDR2: SGDLS, YYNGEE. J was trimmed by 1 base and V by 0 bases; bases with no gene match: 5. This CDR3 has 17 amino acids. CDR3: CASSVGSGTGSGNTIYF. The CDR3, as DNA: TGTGCCAGCAGCGTAGGTTCCGGGACAGGGTCTGGAAACACCATATATTTT.

The chain combines TRBV5-1 with TRBJ2-7, with a possible D match to TRBD2 (5 bases). Trimming took off 0 bases at V and 3 bases at J, with 7 bases between the two ends. The CDR3 sequence is 13 residues long. Germline V gene sequence: CDR1 SGHRS, CDR2 YFSETQ. DNA for the CDR3: TGCGCCAGCAGCTTGGAACTAGTCTACGAGCAGTACTTC. Its translation: CASSLELVYEQYF.

This clone was observed a handful of times. The gene calls are TRBV5-1 and TRBJ1-2; D is uncertain. The ends were cut back, 0 bases at V and 0 bases at J, with 9 bases in the middle. Germline CDR1 is SGHRS and CDR2 is YFSETQ. This CDR3 has 15 amino acids. The CDR3 nucleotides read TGCGCCAGCAGCTTGGAAATCCCAGCTAACTATGGCTACACCTTC. Translation gives CASSLEIPANYGYTF.